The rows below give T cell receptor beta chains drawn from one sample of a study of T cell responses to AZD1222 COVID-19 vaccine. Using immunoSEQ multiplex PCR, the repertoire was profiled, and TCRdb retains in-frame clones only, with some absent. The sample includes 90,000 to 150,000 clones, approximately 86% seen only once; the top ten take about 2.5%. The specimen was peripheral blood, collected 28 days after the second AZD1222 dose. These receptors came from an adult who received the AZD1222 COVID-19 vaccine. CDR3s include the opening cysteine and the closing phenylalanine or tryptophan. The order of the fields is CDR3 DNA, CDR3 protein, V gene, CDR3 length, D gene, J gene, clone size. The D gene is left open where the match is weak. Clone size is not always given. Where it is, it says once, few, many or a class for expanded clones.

TGTGCCAGTAGACCGACAGGGAGGCACTATGGCTACACCTTC | CASRPTGRHYGYTF | TRBV19 | 14 | TRBD1 | TRBJ1-2 | -
TGTGCCAGCAGTACGGGGGCTCGTTCACCCCTCCACTTT | CASSTGARSPLHF | TRBV6-5 | 13 | - | TRBJ1-6 | -
TGTGCCAGCAGCGCCACAGGGGCCTCCTACGAGCAGTACTTC | CASSATGASYEQYF | TRBV6-2/TRBV6-3 | 14 | TRBD1 | TRBJ2-7 | -
TGTGCCAGTAGCAACCGGGGGGTGTTGGGTTACGCAAACACCGGGGAGCTGTTTTTT | CASSNRGVLGYANTGELFF | TRBV19 | 19 | TRBD2 | TRBJ2-2 | few
TGTGCCAGCAGTAGAAACAGGGGGCGGCCCGGGGAGCTGTTTTTT | CASSRNRGRPGELFF | TRBV2 | 15 | TRBD1 | TRBJ2-2 | -
TGTGCCAGTAGTATGTCCGGGTTCAACACCGGGGAGCTGTTTTTT | CASSMSGFNTGELFF | TRBV19 | 15 | - | TRBJ2-2 | -
TGTGCCAGCAGCCAAGATCTTGGAATGGCTGATTACAATGAGCAGTTCTTC | CASSQDLGMADYNEQFF | TRBV4-2 | 17 | - | TRBJ2-1 | -
TGTGCCTGGATTCTGTCGGATGAGACGGGGTTGATTTCACCCCTCCACTTT | CAWILSDETGLISPLHF | TRBV30 | 17 | - | TRBJ1-6 | few
TGTGCCAGCAGTTTCACCGGGGGTAACAATCAGCCCCAGCATTTT | CASSFTGGNNQPQHF | TRBV28 | 15 | - | TRBJ1-5 | -
TGTGCCAGCAGCTACACTACAGATACGCAGTATTTT | CASSYTTDTQYF | TRBV12-3/TRBV12-4 | 12 | - | TRBJ2-3 | -
TGTGCCAGTAGTGAGGGTGCCTCGAACTATGGCTACACCTTC | CASSEGASNYGYTF | TRBV19 | 14 | - | TRBJ1-2 | once
TGTGCCAGCTCACGAGCGGGGACTACCACAGATACGCAGTATTTT | CASSRAGTTTDTQYF | TRBV18 | 15 | TRBD2 | TRBJ2-3 | -
TGTGCCAGCAGCCCGCTGGCAAGCTATGGCTACACCTTC | CASSPLASYGYTF | TRBV11-2 | 13 | - | TRBJ1-2 | -
TGCAGTGCTAGTCCGTCGGAGACCCAGTACTTC | CSASPSETQYF | TRBV20-1 | 11 | - | TRBJ2-5 | -
TGTGCCAGCAGCCAAGATGTAGGGCTGGGGCAAGAGACCCAGTACTTC | CASSQDVGLGQETQYF | TRBV3-1/TRBV3-2 | 16 | - | TRBJ2-5 | -
TGCGCCAGCAGCCTGATGACAGGGGGGTACACTGAAGCTTTCTTT | CASSLMTGGYTEAFF | TRBV4-3 | 15 | TRBD1 | TRBJ1-1 | -
TGTGCCAGCGGTCGACAGGGGGCTGATCAGCCCCAGCATTTT | CASGRQGADQPQHF | TRBV27 | 14 | TRBD1 | TRBJ1-5 | -
TGTGCCAGCCAAACCGCTCTAGGGTTGGGCAATCAGCCCCAGCATTTT | CASQTALGLGNQPQHF | TRBV27 | 16 | - | TRBJ1-5 | -
TGTGCCACGACGAGAGGAACTAATGAAAAACTGTTTTTT | CATTRGTNEKLFF | TRBV10-3 | 13 | - | TRBJ1-4 | -
TGTGCCAGCAGTGTTACGGGGGTGGAAACAGATACGCAGTATTTT | CASSVTGVETDTQYF | TRBV6-4 | 15 | - | TRBJ2-3 | -
TGTGCCAGCAGCTTAATTGGCCAGGATACGCAGTATTTT | CASSLIGQDTQYF | TRBV7-3 | 13 | - | TRBJ2-3 | -
TGTGCAAGTCGCTTAGAGGTTGTGGACGGTAATGGCTACACCTTC | CASRLEVVDGNGYTF | TRBV12-2 | 15 | - | TRBJ1-2 | -
TGCGCCAGCAGCTTGGGGACAGGGTCTGAAGCTTTCTTT | CASSLGTGSEAFF | TRBV5-1 | 13 | TRBD1 | TRBJ1-1 | -
TGTGCCAGCAGTGAACGAGGACAGGGGCAGGGTGAAAAACTGTTTTTT | CASSERGQGQGEKLFF | TRBV6-1 | 16 | TRBD1 | TRBJ1-4 | once
TGTGCCAGCACCTTGAGGGCCGAGCAGTACTTC | CASTLRAEQYF | TRBV6-5 | 11 | - | TRBJ2-7 | -
TGTGCCAGCAGCTTACGGACAGGGGCAAACACTGAAGCTTTCTTT | CASSLRTGANTEAFF | TRBV7-2 | 15 | TRBD1 | TRBJ1-1 | -
TGTGCCAGCAGCTTAGCCGTGGGTGGCGAAAAACTGTTTTTT | CASSLAVGGEKLFF | TRBV7-9 | 14 | - | TRBJ1-4 | -
TGTGCCAGTAGTATCAACGGGGGGTACTACAATGAGCAGTTCTTC | CASSINGGYYNEQFF | TRBV19 | 15 | TRBD2 | TRBJ2-1 | -
TGCGCCAGCAGCCCCGAGGAACAGGGCAGACGTGGCTACACCTTC | CASSPEEQGRRGYTF | TRBV5-1 | 15 | - | TRBJ1-2 | -
TGTGCCAGCAGTGTTCGGGGGGCTCTGAACACTGAAGCTTTCTTT | CASSVRGALNTEAFF | TRBV2 | 15 | - | TRBJ1-1 | -
TGCGCCAGCAGCTTGGGGGGTTACCGAAGCACAGATACGCAGTATTTT | CASSLGGYRSTDTQYF | TRBV5-1 | 16 | - | TRBJ2-3 | -
TGTGCCAGCAGCCAAGCCCCGGATCCCTCCTACAATGAGCAGTTCTTC | CASSQAPDPSYNEQFF | TRBV4-2 | 16 | - | TRBJ2-1 | -
TGTGCCAGCAGCTTAGCGATCGTTTCCCATACGCAGTATTTT | CASSLAIVSHTQYF | TRBV7-2 | 14 | - | TRBJ2-3 | -
TGTGCCACCAGTACCCGGGCGAATTCACCCCTCCACTTT | CATSTRANSPLHF | TRBV15 | 13 | - | TRBJ1-6 | -
TGTGCCAGCAGCCTCGGCGGCTCCGGGGAGCTGTTTTTT | CASSLGGSGELFF | TRBV7-3 | 13 | - | TRBJ2-2 | -
TGTGCCAGCAGCCGAGGACTAGCGGACTCCTACGAGCAGTACTTC | CASSRGLADSYEQYF | TRBV7-6 | 15 | TRBD2 | TRBJ2-7 | -
TGCAGCGTTCAGTCCCAATACAATGAGCAGTTCTTC | CSVQSQYNEQFF | TRBV29-1 | 12 | - | TRBJ2-1 | few